Listed here is a single TCR beta chain. There is no known antigen for this receptor. Qualities for individual bases were not recorded, and no much larger clone is one base off. This sample was taken from a study of cytomegalovirus exposure and HLA in healthy donors (dated by TCRdb to about 2017). For the wider study: A later analysis indicated that the 90 to 150 validation repertoires were generated on the platform also employed for the approximately 670 repertoires of the first cohort. The study was designed to test whether signatures of past pathogen exposure could be identified by cataloging public T cell receptors. To predict cytomegalovirus infection status, the study combined high-throughput TCR immunosequencing, statistical association of individual TCRs with disease status, and machine learning. A separate validation cohort of 100 to 150 different subjects was used in addition to the 666-subject first cohort.

Here is what the overall study found, with its caveats: Most TCR sequences were observed very rarely across donors, whereas some public TCRs were present in many individuals. A few of the identified cytomegalovirus-associated TCR beta chains were confirmed in vitro to be specific for cytomegalovirus antigens. The classifier was reported to diagnose cytomegalovirus status with high specificity and sensitivity in both the original cohort and the validation cohort. The study listed approximately 160 TCR beta chains as associated with cytomegalovirus. The validation cohort had no HLA typing available for a later analysis, so co-occurrence within that cohort was assessed over all 120 repertoires. Of the cluster scores, around 95% were above 0 in a later analysis, which found that TCRs clustered in the first cohort also tended to co-occur in the 120 validation repertoires. The authors suggested that the approach could potentially be extended to other disease states and immunological phenotypes.

CDR1 MNHNS and CDR2 SASEGT were looked up in the germline V gene. The CDR3 numbers 17 residues from cysteine through phenylalanine. Only CDR3 DNA remains: 51 bases, in frame from the first base. Trimming leaves V shorter by 3 bases and J shorter by 4 bases, with the junction holding 9 bases beyond the gene matches. Library preparation used the immunoSEQ multiplex PCR assay. The source study handled its data this way. To diagnose cytomegalovirus status from the catalog of TCR beta chain sequences, a statistical classification framework was built. Here the immuneACCESS table is served through TCRdb, limited to in-frame sequences with V and J called. Missing clones are a known gap in these copies; in checked studies unresolved V genes cover under half, and the rest lacks a known reason. From that table come the V and J calls and clone size; the DNA was used to work out D and trimming. Within this sample are approximately 60,000 clones, with 90% of them counted one time only. The top ten clonotypes cover roughly 3% of the sample.

Donors formed part of the validation cohort, which comprised fewer than 150 subjects and was distinct from the first cohort of fewer than 750 subjects. The rearranged segments are TRBV6-1 and TRBJ2-1; 10 nucleotides in the junction match TRBD2. The TCR sequence derives from a man between 18 and 35 years old in good health and CMV-seronegative. Input material: PBMCs. The DNA reads TGTGCCAGCAGTGAGCAAGCGGGAGGGCGAGGGTACAATGAGCAGTTCTTC. The resulting protein is CASSEQAGGRGYNEQFF.